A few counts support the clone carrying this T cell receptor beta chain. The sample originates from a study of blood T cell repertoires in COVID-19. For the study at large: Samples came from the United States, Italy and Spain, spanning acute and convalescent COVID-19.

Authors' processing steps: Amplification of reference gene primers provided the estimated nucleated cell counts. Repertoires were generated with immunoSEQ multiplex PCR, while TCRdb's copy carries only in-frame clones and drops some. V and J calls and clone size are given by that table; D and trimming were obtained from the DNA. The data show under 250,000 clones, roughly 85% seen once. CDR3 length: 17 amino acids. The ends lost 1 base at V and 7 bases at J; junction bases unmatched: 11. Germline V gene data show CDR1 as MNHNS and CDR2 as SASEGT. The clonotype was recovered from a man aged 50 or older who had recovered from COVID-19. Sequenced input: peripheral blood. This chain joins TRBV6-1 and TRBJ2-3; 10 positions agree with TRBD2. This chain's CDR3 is CASSEDKREGRVNTQYF. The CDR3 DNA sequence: TGTGCCAGCAGTGAAGATAAGCGGGAGGGCCGAGTAAATACGCAGTATTTT.